This T cell receptor beta chain was sequenced for a study of cytomegalovirus exposure and HLA in healthy donors. This clone has just a few counts. What it recognizes is unknown. Germline CDR1 and CDR2: MNHEY and SVGAGI. The CDR3 has 15 amino acids. The V and J ends lost 0 bases and 7 bases, in that order; junction bases with no gene match: 7. 60 Vbeta and 13 Jbeta primers were used in PCR. TCRdb's table, derived via immunoSEQ multiplex PCR, lists solely in-frame clones and lacks some. The sample has about 70,000 clones; approximately 60% are singletons. General study findings and limits: Researchers left out some V segments, among them TRBV6-2 and TRBV6-3, as indistinguishable. The investigators catalogued some 150 TCR beta chains as cytomegalovirus-associated.

The source material was PBMCs. The sequence came from a man aged 30 to 39 in good health and CMV-seronegative. This chain joins TRBV6-5 and TRBJ1-2; 8 nucleotides match TRBD1. The CDR3 DNA follows: TGTGCCAGCAGTTACTCGGGGCAGGGGGCAGCTGGCTACACCTTC. This sequence encodes CASSYSGQGAAGYTF.